This T cell receptor beta chain appears in the sequencing data of a study of cytomegalovirus exposure and HLA in healthy donors. Background on the study: Findings of an earlier analysis included about 120 million unique TCR beta sequences from 180 million or so T cells.

Details on this clone: No antigen is known for it.

Study conclusions and caveats: Further analysis, carried out later, found HLA-associated TCR beta chains more clonally expanded than equally common other chains. V- and J-gene trimming in TCR beta was tied to a missense DCLRE1C variant by an analysis performed later. Later on, an analysis showed TCR association rates differing by HLA locus, with DRB1 the most and HLA-C the fewest.

PCR used 60 Vbeta primers and 13 Jbeta primers. Sequenced by immunoSEQ multiplex PCR; TCRdb stores in-frame clones only, minus some. The table has approximately 140,000 clones, about 78% seen once; the top ten hold roughly 4%. The CDR3 is made up of 15 amino acids. Looked up from germline, CDR1 is MNHEY and CDR2 is SMNVEV (reference sequence). V lost 3 bases and J lost 2; bases outside the gene matches: 4. The J gene is TRBJ2-5, the V gene TRBV27; 9 bases match TRBD2. Sequenced sample: PBMCs. The TCR sequence derives from a man in his late teens or twenties in good health and CMV-seronegative. CDR3 protein: CASSFLAGPQETQYF. The CDR3 DNA reads as TGTGCCAGCAGTTTCCTAGCGGGGCCTCAAGAGACCCAGTACTTC.